This T cell receptor (beta chain) was sequenced during a study of cytomegalovirus exposure and HLA in healthy donors. Notes on this clone: Its target is not known.

PCR employed 60 Vbeta and 13 Jbeta primers. Repertoires were generated with immunoSEQ multiplex PCR, while TCRdb's copy carries only in-frame clones and drops some. The repertoire holds some 120,000 clones, with about 81% as singletons. Study findings and constraints: Immune exposure data for these donors was limited to CMV serostatus.

Trimming shortened V by 7 bases and J by 2 bases, and 5 bases separated the two germline ends. Germline CDR1 and CDR2: SGHVS and FQNEAQ. CDR3 length: 11 residues. This chain uses TRBV7-8 with TRBJ2-5, with D unresolved. This clonotype was sampled from a woman aged 45-60 years in good health and CMV-seropositive. Sequencing used PBMCs. In nucleotides, the CDR3 is TGTGCCAGCACCAATCAAGAGACCCAGTACTTC. This sequence encodes CASTNQETQYF. Looking up the rest from reference TRBV7-8 and TRBJ2-5 gives the full variable domain: GAGVSQSPRYKVAKRGQDVALRCDPISGHVSLFWYQQALGQGPEFLTYFQNEAQLDKSGLPSDRFFAERPEGSVSTLKIQRTQQEDSAVYLCASTNQETQYFGPGTRLLVL.